Below, one T cell receptor (beta chain) is given with its context. This sample stems from a study of T cell clones after liver transplantation. As for the study in general: Standard immunosuppression, with no induction, continued until 12-24 months after transplant.

Sequencing was performed with immunoSEQ multiplex PCR; in TCRdb, only in-frame clones are kept and a portion is missing. The sample carries over 50,000 clones, roughly 90% recorded once. Germline CDR1 ENHRY, CDR2 SYGVKD. CDR3 length equals 12 residues. Trimming left V 3 bases short and J 7 bases short, with 7 bases between. This receptor was taken from a human patient who received a liver transplant. Some T cells may possibly be graft donor cells. The rearrangement links TRBV10-3 to TRBJ2-1, with no clear D. The source material was CD8+ T cells from blood, sampled 12 months after liver transplant. CDR3: CAISDGRNEQFF. CDR3 DNA sequence: TGTGCCATCAGTGATGGTAGAAATGAGCAGTTCTTC.